The subject of this entry is one T cell receptor beta chain. The antigen is not known. TCRdb re-called the 5' RACE reads and gives one entry per CDR3 protein, without DNA. This listing includes 350,000 to 450,000 distinct CDR3 sequences. This entry belongs to a study of T cells expressing NK-cell markers. Background on the study: Among the eight sequenced donors, seven tested HCMV-seropositive and one tested seronegative.

Germline lookup yields CDR1 LNHDA and CDR2 SQIVND (reference sequence). The CDR3 contains 14 residues. Study conclusions and caveats: Among CD8+ T cells from about six donors, dominant NKG2C+ clonotypes accounted for about 1.0-7.5%.

The rearrangement uses TRBV19 and TRBJ2-2; TCRdb calls TRBD2, which cannot be checked without DNA. Sequenced sample: blood T cells: a sorted CD56 or NKG2C T cell subset, CD4+ or CD8+ T cells, or bulk PBMC T cells (not recorded which). The TCR was taken from a man aged 18 to 69 in good health. CDR3 region: CASTQAGGTGELFF.